This TCR beta chain was captured by sequencing in a study of T cell repertoires in cytomegalovirus infection. General study findings and limits: The ex vivo response was dominated by HLA-C-restricted CMV-specific TCR beta clonotypes. Summed public TCR beta family frequency identified CMV carriers bearing the relevant HLA.

This CDR3 comprises 16 residues. Germline assignment: CDR1 LNHDA and CDR2 SQIVND (reference sequence). V lost 4 bases to trimming and J lost 0 bases, with 10 bases between them. TCRdb used MiXCR to reprocess the reads, holding one entry per CDR3 protein. The sample shows about 460,000 distinct CDR3 sequences, approximately 10% of them seen only once. The table lists this clonotype with many counts. Its antigen remains unidentified. The receptor comes from a human donor in good health (CMV status not recorded). Some clones in this sample may be carry-over from other donors' samples. The sample taken for sequencing was PBMCs. The J gene is TRBJ2-6, the V gene TRBV19; D not resolved. The CDR3 spells CASSTPRRSGANVLTF. The CDR3 region has the DNA TGTGCCAGTAGTACCCCCCGGCGCTCTGGGGCCAACGTCCTGACTTTC.